Given below is one T cell receptor (beta chain) in context. The data derive from a study of blood T cell repertoires in COVID-19. Study at large: The United States, Italy and Spain supplied acute and convalescent COVID-19 samples.

The CDR3 spans 13 residues. The V end lost 5 bases, the J end lost 2 bases, and 9 bases lay between the germline ends. Germline V gene data show CDR1 as KGHSH and CDR2 as LQKENI. The assay was immunoSEQ multiplex PCR, and TCRdb's table has in-frame clones only and misses some. The table lists about 280,000 clones, approximately 86% of them singletons. The sequence was obtained from a man aged 40-55 years with active or convalescent COVID-19. The chain couples TRBV18 to TRBJ2-5; tentative D call: TRBD1 (6 bases). Sequencing was carried out using peripheral blood. The CDR3 sequence is CASSIGQQETQYF. In nucleotides, the CDR3 is TGTGCCAGCTCAATAGGACAGCAAGAGACCCAGTACTTC.